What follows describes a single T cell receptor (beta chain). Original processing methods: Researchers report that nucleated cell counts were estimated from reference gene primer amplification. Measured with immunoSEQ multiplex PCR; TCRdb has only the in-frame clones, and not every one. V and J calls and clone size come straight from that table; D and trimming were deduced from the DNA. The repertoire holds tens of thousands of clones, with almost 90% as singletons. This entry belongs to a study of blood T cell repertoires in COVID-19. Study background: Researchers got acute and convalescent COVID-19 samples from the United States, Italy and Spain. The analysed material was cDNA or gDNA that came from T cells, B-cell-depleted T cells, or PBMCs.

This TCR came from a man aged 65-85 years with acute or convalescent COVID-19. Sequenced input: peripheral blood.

CDR3 in amino acids: CATSEPGTSGVRSSYNEQFF. CDR3 nucleotide sequence: TGTGCCACCAGTGAACCTGGGACTAGCGGGGTAAGGAGCTCCTACAATGAGCAGTTCTTC. The J gene is TRBJ2-1, the V gene TRBV24-1; 13 bases align to TRBD2. Germline CDR1 reads KGHDR; CDR2 reads SFDVKD. CDR3 length equals 20 residues. V shed 4 bases and J 0 bases; nucleotides not matched to a gene: 11.